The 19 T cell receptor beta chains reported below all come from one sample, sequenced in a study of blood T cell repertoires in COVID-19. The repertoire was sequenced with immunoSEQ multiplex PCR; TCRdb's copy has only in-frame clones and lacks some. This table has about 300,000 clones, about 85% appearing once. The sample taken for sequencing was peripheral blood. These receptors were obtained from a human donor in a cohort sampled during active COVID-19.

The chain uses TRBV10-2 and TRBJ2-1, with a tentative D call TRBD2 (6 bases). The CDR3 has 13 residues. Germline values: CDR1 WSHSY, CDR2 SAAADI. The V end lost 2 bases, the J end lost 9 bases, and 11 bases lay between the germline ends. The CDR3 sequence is CASSEGLASEQFF. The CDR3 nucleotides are TGCGCCAGCAGTGAGGGGCTAGCGAGTGAGCAGTTCTTC.

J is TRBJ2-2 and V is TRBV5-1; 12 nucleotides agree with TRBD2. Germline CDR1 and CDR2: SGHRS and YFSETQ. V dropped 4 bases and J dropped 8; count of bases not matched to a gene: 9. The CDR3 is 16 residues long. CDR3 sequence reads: CASSPLAGGPPGELFF. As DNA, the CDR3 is TGCGCCAGCAGCCCGCTAGCGGGAGGGCCCCCGGGGGAGCTGTTTTTT.

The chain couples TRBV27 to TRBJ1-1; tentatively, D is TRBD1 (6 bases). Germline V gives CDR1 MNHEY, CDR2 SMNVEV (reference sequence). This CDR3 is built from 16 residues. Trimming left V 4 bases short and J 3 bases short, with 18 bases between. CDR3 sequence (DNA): TGTGCCAGCAGTTCGCACCCGTCAGGGGCTCACACTGAAGCTTTCTTT. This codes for CASSSHPSGAHTEAFF.

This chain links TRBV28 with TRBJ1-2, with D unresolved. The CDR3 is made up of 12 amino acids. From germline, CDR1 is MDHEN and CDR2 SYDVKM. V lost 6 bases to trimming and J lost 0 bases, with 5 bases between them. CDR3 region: CASRVANYGYTF. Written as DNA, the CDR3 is TGTGCCAGCAGGGTAGCTAACTATGGCTACACCTTC.

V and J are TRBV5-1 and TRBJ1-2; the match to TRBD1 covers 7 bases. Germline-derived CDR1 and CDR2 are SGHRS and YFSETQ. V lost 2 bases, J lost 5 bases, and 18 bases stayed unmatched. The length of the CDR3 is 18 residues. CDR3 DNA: TGCGCCAGCAGCTTTAATACATTAACAGGGGAAGGTAGGTATGGCTACACCTTC. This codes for CASSFNTLTGEGRYGYTF.

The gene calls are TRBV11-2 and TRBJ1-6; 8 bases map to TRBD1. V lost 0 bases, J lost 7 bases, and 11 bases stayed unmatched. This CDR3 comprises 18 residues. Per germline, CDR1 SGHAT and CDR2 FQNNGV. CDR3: CASSLDRQGALWNSPLHF. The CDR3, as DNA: TGTGCCAGCAGCTTAGATCGGCAGGGGGCGCTTTGGAATTCACCCCTCCACTTT.

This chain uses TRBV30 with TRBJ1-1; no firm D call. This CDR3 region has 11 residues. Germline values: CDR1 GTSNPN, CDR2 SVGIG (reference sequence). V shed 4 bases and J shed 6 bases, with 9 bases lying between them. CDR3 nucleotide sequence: TGTGCCTGGAACTCAGGTTCTGAAGCTTTCTTT. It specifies CAWNSGSEAFF. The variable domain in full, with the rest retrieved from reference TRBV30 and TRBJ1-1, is SQTIHQWPATLVQPVGSPLSLECTVEGTSNPNLYWYRQAAGRGLQLLFYSVGIGQISSEVPQNLSASRPQDRQFILSSKKLLLSDSGFYLCAWNSGSEAFFGQGTRLTVV.

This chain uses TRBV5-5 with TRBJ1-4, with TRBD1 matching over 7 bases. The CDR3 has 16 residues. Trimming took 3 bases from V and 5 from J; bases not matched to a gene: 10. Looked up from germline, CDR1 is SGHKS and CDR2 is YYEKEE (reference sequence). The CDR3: CASSSNRGQRNEKLFF. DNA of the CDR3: TGTGCCAGCAGCTCGAACCGGGGACAGCGGAATGAAAAACTGTTTTTT. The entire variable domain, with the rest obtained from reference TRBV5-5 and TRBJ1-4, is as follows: DAGVTQSPTHLIKTRGQQVTLRCSPISGHKSVSWYQQVLGQGPQFIFQYYEKEERGRGNFPDRFSARQFPNYSSELNVNALLLGDSALYLCASSSNRGQRNEKLFFGSGTQLSVL.

CDR3 coding DNA: TGTGCCAGCAGCTTCGGACAGGGCTACGAGCAGTACTTC. It codes for CASSFGQGYEQYF. V usage is TRBV7-9 and J usage is TRBJ2-7; 8 bases line up with TRBD1. CDR1 is SEHNR and CDR2 is FQNEAQ in the germline V gene (reference sequence). The CDR3 loop spans 13 amino acids. The trim removed 3 bases at V and 3 bases at J, leaving 1 base unmatched.

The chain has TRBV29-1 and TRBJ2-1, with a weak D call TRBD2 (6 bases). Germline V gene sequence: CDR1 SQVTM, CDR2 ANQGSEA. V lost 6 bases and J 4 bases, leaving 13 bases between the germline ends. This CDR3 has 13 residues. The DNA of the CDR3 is TGCAGCGTGGTTCGTAGCGGATACAATGAGCAGTTCTTC. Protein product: CSVVRSGYNEQFF.

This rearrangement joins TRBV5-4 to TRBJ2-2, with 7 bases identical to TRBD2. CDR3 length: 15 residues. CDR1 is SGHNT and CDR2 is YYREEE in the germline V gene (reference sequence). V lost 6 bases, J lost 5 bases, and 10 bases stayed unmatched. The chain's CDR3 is CASTSGGRRTGELFF. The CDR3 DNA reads TGTGCCAGCACTTCCGGCGGGAGACGAACCGGGGAGCTGTTTTTT.

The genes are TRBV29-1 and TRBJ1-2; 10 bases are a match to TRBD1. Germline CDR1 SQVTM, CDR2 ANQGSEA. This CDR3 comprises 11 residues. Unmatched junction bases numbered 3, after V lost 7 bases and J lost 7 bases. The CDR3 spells CSDGQGGGYTF. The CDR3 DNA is TGCAGCGACGGACAGGGGGGTGGCTACACCTTC.

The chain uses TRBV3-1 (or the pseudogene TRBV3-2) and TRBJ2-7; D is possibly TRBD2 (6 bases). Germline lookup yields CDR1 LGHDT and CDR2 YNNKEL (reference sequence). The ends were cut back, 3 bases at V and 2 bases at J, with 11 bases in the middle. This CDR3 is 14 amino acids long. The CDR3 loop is CASSQLQRAYEQYF. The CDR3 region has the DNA TGTGCCAGCAGCCAGCTCCAGCGGGCCTACGAGCAGTACTTC.

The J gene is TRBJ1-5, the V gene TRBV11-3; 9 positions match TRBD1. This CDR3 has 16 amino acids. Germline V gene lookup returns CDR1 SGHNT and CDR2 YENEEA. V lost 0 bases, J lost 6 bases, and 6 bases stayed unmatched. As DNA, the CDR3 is TGTGCCAGCAGCTTAGAGGGACAGGGCTTCGGTCAGCCCCAGCATTTT. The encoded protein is CASSLEGQGFGQPQHF.

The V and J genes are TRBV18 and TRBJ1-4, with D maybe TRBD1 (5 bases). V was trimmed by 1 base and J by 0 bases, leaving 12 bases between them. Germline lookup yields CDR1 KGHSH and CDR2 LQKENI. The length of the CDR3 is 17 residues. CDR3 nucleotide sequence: TGTGCCAGCTCACCACGGCGCGGGGACGCAACTAATGAAAAACTGTTTTTT. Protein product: CASSPRRGDATNEKLFF.

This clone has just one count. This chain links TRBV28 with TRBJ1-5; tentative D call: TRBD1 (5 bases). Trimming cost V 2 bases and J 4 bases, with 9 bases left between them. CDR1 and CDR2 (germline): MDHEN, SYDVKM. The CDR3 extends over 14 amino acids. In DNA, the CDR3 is TGTGCCAGCAGTTTAGGGCAGGGTAATCAGCCCCAGCATTTT. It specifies CASSLGQGNQPQHF.

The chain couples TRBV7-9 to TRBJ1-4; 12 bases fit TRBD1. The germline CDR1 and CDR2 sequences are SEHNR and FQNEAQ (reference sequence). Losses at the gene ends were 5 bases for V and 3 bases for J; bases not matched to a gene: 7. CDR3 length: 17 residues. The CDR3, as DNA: TGTGCCAGCAGCCAACGGGACAGGGGGCTCTCTAATGAAAAACTGTTTTTT. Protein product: CASSQRDRGLSNEKLFF.

The CDR3 reads CASSQGQTSASYNEQFF. In DNA form, the CDR3 reads TGTGCCAGCAGCCAGGGGCAGACTAGCGCCAGCTACAATGAGCAGTTCTTC. The chain combines TRBV3-1 (or the pseudogene TRBV3-2) with TRBJ2-1, with TRBD2 matching over 8 bases. CDR1 LGHDT and CDR2 YNNKEL come from the germline V gene (reference sequence). CDR3 length: 17 amino acids. J gave up 3 bases and V 3 bases, and 10 bases lay outside the gene matches.

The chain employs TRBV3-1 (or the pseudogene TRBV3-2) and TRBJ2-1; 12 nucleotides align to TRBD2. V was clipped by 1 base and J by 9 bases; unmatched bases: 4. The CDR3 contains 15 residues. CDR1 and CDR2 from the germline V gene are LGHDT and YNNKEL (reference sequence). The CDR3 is CASSQASGRAGEQFF. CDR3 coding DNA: TGTGCCAGCAGCCAAGCTAGCGGGAGGGCTGGTGAGCAGTTCTTC.